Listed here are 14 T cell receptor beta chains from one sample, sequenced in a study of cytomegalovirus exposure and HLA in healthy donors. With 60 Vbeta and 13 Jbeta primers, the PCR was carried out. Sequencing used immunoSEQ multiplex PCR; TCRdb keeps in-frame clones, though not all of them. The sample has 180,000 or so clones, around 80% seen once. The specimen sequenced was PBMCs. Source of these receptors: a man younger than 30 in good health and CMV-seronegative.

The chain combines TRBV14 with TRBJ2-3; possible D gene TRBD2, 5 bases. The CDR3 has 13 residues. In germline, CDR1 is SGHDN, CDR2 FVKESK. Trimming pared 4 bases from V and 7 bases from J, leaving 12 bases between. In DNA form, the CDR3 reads TGTGCCAGCAGCCCAGCGGTAGGGAATACGCAGTATTTT. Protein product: CASSPAVGNTQYF.

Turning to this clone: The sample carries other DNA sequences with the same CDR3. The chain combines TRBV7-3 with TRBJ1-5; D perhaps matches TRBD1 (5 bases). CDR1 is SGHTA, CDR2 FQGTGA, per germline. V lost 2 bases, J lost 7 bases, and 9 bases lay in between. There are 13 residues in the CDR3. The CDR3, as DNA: TGTGCCAGCAGCTTACAGGGAGGCCAGCCCCAGCATTTT. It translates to CASSLQGGQPQHF.

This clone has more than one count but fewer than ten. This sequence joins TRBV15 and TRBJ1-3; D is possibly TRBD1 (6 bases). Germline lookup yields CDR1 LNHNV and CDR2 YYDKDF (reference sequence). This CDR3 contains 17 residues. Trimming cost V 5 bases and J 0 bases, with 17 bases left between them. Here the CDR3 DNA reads TGTGCCACCAGCCTAGCCCCCCTACAGGGCTCTGGAAACACCATATATTTT. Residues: CATSLAPLQGSGNTIYF.

CDR3 DNA sequence: TGTGCCAGCAGCATAGGTATCCACGAGCAGTACTTC. It translates to CASSIGIHEQYF. The rearrangement uses TRBV11-3 and TRBJ2-7; D call uncertain. This CDR3 comprises 12 residues. Germline V gives CDR1 SGHNT, CDR2 YENEEA. Deletions cut 5 bases from V and 5 bases from J, with 10 bases between.

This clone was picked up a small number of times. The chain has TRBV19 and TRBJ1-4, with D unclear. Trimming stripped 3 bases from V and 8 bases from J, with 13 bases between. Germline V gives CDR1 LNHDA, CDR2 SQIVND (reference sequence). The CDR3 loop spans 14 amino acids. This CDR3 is CASSMKGAGEKLFF. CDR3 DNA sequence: TGTGCCAGTAGTATGAAGGGCGCGGGGGAAAAACTGTTTTTT.

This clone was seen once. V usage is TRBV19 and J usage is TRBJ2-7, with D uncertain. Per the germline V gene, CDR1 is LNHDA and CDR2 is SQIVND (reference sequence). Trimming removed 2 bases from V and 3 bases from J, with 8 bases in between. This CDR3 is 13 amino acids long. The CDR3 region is CASSIRPGYEQYF. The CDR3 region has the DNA TGTGCCAGTAGTATACGTCCAGGCTACGAGCAGTACTTC.

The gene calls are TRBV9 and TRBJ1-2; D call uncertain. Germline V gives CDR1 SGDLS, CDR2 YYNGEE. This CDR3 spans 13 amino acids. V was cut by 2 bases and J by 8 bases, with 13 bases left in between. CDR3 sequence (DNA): TGTGCCAGCAGCGTCATTTCGGGAGGCGGCTACACCTTC. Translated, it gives CASSVISGGGYTF.

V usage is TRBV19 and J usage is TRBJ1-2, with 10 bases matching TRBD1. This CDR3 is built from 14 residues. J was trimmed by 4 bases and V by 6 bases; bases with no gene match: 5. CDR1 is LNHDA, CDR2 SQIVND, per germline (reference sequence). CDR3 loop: CASSRTGGFYGYTF. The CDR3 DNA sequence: TGTGCCAGTAGCCGGACAGGGGGTTTCTATGGCTACACCTTC. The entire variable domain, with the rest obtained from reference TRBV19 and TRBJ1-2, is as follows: DGGITQSPKYLFRKEGQNVTLSCEQNLNHDAMYWYRQDPGQGLRLIYYSQIVNDFQKGDIAEGYSVSREKKESFPLTVTSAQKNPTAFYLCASSRTGGFYGYTFGSGTRLTVV.

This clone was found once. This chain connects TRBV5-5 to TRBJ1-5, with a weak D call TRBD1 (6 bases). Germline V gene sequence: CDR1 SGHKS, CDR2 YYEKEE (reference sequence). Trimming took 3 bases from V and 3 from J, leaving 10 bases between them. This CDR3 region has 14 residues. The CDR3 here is CASSSGQFNQPQHF. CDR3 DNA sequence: TGTGCCAGCAGCTCTGGACAGTTCAATCAGCCCCAGCATTTT. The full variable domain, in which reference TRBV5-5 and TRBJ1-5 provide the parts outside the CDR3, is DAGVTQSPTHLIKTRGQQVTLRCSPISGHKSVSWYQQVLGQGPQFIFQYYEKEERGRGNFPDRFSARQFPNYSSELNVNALLLGDSALYLCASSSGQFNQPQHFGDGTRLSIL.

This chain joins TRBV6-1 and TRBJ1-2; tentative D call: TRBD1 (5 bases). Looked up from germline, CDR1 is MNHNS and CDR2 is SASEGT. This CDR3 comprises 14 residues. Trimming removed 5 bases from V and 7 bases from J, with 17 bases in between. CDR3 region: CASSSTGESIGYTF. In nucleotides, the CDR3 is TGTGCCAGCAGTAGTACAGGAGAGAGCATTGGCTACACCTTC.

The CDR3 DNA reads as TGTGCCAGCAGCACAGGAGGGCTCACCGCCACTGAAGCTTTCTTT. It yields the protein CASSTGGLTATEAFF. This rearrangement joins TRBV7-2 to TRBJ1-1, with D maybe TRBD1 (5 bases). CDR3 size: 15 residues. Germline V gene data show CDR1 as SGHTA and CDR2 as FQGNSA. V shed 5 bases and J shed 4 bases, with 17 bases lying between them.

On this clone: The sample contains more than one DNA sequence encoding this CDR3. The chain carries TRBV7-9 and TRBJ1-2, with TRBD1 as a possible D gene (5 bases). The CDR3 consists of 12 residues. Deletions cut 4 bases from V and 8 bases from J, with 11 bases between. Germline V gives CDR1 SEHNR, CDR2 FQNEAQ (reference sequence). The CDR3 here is CASSSGGRGYTF. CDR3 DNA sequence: TGTGCCAGCAGCTCGGGGGGACGAGGCTACACCTTC.

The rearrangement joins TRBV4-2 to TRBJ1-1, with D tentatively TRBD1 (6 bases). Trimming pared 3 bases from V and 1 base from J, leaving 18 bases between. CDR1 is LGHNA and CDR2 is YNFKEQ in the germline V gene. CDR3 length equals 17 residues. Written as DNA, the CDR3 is TGTGCCAGCAGCCATTTCCCCATGGACAGCAGGAACACTGAAGCTTTCTTT. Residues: CASSHFPMDSRNTEAFF.

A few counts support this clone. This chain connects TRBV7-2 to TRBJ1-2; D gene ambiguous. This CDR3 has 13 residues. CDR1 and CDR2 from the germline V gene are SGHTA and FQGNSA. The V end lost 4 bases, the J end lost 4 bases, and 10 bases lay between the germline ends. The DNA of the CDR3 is TGTGCCAGCAGCTCCGGACGGGGCTATGGCTACACCTTC. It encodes CASSSGRGYGYTF.